The present T cell receptor beta chain was sequenced within a study of T cell repertoires in cytomegalovirus infection. One entry per CDR3 protein results from TCRdb running MiXCR on the reads. Of around 440,000 distinct CDR3 sequences in the sample, 11% are singletons; the top ten hold about 9.4%. This clonotype was seen at least ten times. The receptor was derived from a human donor in good health (CMV status not recorded). Some clones in this sample may be carry-over from other donors' samples. The sequenced sample was PBMCs.

This CDR3 is CASSLRAAKENTEAFF. CDR3 DNA: TGTGCCAGCAGTTTAAGGGCCGCCAAAGAGAACACTGAAGCTTTCTTT. The chain joins TRBV12-3 or TRBV12-4 to TRBJ1-1; D uncertain. Trimming took 2 bases from V and 1 from J, leaving 14 bases between them. This CDR3 region has 16 residues.